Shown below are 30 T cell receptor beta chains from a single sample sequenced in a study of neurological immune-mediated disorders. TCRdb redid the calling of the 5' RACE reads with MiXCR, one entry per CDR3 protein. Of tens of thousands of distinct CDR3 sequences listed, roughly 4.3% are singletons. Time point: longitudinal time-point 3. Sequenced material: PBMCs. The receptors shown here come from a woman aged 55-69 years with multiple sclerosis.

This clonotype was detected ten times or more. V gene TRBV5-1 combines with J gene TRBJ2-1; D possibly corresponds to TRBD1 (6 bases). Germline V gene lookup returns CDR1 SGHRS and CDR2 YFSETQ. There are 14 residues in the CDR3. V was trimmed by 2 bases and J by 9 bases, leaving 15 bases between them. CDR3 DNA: TGCGCCAGCAGCTTATCAGCAGGGGTCGGTGAGCAGTTCTTC. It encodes CASSLSAGVGEQFF.

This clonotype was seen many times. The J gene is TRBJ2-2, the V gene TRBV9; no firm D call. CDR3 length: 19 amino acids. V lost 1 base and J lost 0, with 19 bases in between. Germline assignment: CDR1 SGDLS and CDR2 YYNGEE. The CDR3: CASSVTFRASRTNTGELFF. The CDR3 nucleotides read TGTGCCAGCAGCGTAACTTTCCGCGCCAGCCGAACGAACACCGGGGAGCTGTTTTTT.

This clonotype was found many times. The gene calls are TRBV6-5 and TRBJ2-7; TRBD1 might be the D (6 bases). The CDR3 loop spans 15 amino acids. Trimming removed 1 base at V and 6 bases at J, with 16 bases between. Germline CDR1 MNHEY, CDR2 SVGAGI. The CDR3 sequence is CASSYLTIQGTEQYF. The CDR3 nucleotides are TGTGCCAGCAGTTACTTAACTATACAGGGTACCGAGCAGTACTTC.

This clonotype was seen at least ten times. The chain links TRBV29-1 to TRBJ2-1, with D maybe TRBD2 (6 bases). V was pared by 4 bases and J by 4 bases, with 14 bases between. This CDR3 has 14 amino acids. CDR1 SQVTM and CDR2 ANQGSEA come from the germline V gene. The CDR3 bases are TGCAGCGTTGTGGGGCGGGGAACTTACAATGAGCAGTTCTTC. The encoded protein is CSVVGRGTYNEQFF.

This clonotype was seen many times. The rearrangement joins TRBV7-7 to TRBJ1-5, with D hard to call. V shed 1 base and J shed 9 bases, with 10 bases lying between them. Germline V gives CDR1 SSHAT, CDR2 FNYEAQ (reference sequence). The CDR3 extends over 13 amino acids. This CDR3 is CASSLVLGGPQHF. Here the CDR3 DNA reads TGTGCCAGCAGCTTAGTGCTCGGTGGGCCCCAGCATTTT.

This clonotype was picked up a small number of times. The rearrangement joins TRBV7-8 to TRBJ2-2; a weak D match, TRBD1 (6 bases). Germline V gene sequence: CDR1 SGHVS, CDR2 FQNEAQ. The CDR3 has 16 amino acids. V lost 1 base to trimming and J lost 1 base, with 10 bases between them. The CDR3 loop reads CASSLVARGNTGELFF. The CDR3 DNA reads TGTGCCAGCAGCTTAGTCGCCAGGGGGAACACCGGGGAGCTGTTTTTT.

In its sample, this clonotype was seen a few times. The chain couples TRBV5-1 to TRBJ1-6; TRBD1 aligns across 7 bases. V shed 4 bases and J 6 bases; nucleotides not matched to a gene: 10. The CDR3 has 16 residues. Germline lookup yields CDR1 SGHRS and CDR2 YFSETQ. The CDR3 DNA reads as TGCGCCAGCAGCGCAACCGTTACAGGGGCTAATTCACCCCTCCACTTT. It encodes CASSATVTGANSPLHF.

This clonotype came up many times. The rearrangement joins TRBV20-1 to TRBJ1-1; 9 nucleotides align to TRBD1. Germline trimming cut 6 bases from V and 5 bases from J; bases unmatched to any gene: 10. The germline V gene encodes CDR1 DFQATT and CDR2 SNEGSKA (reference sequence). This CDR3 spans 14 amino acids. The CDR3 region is CSAGTGRLRTEAFF. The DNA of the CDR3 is TGCAGTGCCGGGACAGGGAGGTTGAGGACTGAAGCTTTCTTT.

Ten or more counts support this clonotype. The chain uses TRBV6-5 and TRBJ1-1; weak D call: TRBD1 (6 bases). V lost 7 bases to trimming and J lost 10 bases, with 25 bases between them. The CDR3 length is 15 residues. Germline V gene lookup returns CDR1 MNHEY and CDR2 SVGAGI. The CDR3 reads CASNSAGTTPLGAFF. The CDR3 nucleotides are TGTGCCAGCAACTCGGCAGGGACAACCCCGTTGGGAGCTTTCTTT.

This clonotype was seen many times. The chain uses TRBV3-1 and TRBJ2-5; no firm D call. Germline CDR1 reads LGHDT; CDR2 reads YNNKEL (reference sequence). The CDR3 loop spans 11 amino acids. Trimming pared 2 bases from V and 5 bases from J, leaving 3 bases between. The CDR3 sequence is CASSQMETQYF. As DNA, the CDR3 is TGTGCCAGCAGCCAAATGGAGACCCAGTACTTC.

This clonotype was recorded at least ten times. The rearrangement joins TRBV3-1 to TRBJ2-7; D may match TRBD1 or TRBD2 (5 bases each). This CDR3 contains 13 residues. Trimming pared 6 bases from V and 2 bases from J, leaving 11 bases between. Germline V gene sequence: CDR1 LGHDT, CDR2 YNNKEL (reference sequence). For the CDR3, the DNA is TGTGCCAGCAGAGGGGACCTAGCCTACGAGCAGTACTTC. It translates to CASRGDLAYEQYF.

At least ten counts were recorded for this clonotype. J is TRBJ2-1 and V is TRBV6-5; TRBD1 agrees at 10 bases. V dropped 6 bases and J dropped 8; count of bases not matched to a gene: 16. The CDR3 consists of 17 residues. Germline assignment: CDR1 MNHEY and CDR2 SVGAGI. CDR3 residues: CASSSISGTGALHEQFF. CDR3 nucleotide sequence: TGTGCCAGCAGCTCTATATCCGGGACAGGGGCCCTTCATGAGCAGTTCTTC.

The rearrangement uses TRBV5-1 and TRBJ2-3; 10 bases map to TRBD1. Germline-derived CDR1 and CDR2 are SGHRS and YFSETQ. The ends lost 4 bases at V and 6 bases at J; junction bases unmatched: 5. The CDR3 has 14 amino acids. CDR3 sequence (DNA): TGCGCCAGCAGCCCTCCGGGACAGGGGGATACGCAGTATTTT. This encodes CASSPPGQGDTQYF.

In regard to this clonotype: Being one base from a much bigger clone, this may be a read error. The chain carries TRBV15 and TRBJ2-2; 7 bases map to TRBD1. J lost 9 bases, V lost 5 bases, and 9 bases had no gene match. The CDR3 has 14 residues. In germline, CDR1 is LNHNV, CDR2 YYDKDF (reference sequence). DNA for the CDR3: TGTGCCACCAGCCAAGACAGGGTAATCAGGGAGCTGTTTTTT. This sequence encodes CATSQDRVIRELFF. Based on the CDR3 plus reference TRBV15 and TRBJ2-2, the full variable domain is DAMVIQNPRYQVTQFGKPVTLSCSQTLNHNVMYWYQQKSSQAPKLLFHYYDKDFNNEADTPDNFQSRRPNTSFCFLDIRSPGLGDTAMYLCATSQDRVIRELFFGEGSRLTVL.

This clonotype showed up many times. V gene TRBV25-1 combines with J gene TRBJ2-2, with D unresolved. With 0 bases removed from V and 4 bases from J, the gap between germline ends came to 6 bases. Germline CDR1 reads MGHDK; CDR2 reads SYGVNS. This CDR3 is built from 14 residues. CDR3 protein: CASSEYMATGELFF. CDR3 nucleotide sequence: TGTGCCAGCAGTGAATATATGGCCACCGGGGAGCTGTTTTTT.

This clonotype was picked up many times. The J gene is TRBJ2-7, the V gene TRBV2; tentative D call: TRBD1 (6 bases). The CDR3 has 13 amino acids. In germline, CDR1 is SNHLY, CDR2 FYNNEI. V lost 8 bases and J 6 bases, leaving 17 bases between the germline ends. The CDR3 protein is CASDGQGRGEQYF. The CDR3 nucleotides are TGTGCCAGCGATGGGCAGGGGAGAGGCGAGCAGTACTTC. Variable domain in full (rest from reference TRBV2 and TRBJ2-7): EPEVTQTPSHQVTQMGQEVILRCVPISNHLYFYWYRQILGQKVEFLVSFYNNEISEKSEIFDDQFSVERPDGSNFTLKIRSTKLEDSAMYFCASDGQGRGEQYFGPGTRLTVT.

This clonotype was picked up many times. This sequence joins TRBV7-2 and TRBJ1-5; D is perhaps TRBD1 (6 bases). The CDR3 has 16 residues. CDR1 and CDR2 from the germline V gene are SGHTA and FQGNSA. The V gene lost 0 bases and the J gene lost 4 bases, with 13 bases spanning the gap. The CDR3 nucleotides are TGTGCCAGCAGCTTAGCTATAGACAGGAAAAATCAGCCCCAGCATTTT. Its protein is CASSLAIDRKNQPQHF.

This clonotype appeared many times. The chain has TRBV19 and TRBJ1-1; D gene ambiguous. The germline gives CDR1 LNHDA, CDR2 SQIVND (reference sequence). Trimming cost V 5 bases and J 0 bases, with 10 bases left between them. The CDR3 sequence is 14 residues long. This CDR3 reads CASSLWVMNTEAFF. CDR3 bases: TGTGCCAGTAGTCTGTGGGTCATGAACACTGAAGCTTTCTTT.

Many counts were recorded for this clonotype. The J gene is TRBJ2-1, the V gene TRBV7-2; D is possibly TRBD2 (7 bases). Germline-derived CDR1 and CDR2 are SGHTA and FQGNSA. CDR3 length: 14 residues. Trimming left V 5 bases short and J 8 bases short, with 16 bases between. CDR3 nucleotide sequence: TGTGCCAGCAGCCCTGAGGAGGGGGGGCATGAGCAGTTCTTC. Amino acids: CASSPEEGGHEQFF.

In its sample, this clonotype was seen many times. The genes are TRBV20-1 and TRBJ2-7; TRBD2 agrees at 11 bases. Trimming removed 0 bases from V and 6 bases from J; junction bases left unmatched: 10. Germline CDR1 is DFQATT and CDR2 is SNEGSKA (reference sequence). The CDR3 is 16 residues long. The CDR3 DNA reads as TGCAGTGCTAGAGATTTAGCGGGGGGGCCTTCTCCCGAGCAGTACTTC. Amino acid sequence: CSARDLAGGPSPEQYF.

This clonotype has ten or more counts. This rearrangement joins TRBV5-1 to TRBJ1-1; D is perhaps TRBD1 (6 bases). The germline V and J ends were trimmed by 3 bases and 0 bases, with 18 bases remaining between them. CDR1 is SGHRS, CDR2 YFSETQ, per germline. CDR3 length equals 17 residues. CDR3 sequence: CASSWTPIGGMNTEAFF. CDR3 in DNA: TGCGCCAGCAGCTGGACACCTATAGGGGGGATGAACACTGAAGCTTTCTTT. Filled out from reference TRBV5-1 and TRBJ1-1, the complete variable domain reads KAGVTQTPRYLIKTRGQQVTLSCSPISGHRSVSWYQQTPGQGLQFLFEYFSETQRNKGNFPGRFSGRQFSNSRSEMNVSTLELGDSALYLCASSWTPIGGMNTEAFFGQGTRLTVV.

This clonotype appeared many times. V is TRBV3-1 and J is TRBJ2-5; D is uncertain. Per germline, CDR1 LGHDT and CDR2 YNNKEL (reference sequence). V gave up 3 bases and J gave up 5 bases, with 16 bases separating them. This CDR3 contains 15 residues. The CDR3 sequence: CASSHPAGFGETQYF. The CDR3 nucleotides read TGTGCCAGCAGCCATCCAGCCGGGTTTGGGGAGACCCAGTACTTC.

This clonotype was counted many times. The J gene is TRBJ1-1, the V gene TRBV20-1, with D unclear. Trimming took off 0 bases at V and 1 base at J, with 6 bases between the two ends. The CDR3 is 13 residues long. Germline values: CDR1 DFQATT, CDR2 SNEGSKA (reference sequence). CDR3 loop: CSARDHRNTEAFF. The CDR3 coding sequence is TGCAGTGCTAGAGATCACAGGAACACTGAAGCTTTCTTT.

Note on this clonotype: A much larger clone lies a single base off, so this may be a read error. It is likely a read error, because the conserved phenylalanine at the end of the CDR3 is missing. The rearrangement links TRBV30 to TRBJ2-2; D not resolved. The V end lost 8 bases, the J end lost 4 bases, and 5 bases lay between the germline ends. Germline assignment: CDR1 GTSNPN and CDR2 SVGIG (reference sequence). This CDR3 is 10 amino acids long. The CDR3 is CATVTGELFL. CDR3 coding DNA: TGTGCCACGGTCACCGGGGAGCTGTTTCTT.

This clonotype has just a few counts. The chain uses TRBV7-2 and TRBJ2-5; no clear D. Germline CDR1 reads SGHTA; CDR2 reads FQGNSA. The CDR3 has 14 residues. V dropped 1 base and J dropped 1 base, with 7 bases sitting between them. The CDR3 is CASSLGGPQETQYF. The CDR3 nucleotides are TGTGCCAGCAGCTTAGGCGGCCCCCAAGAGACCCAGTACTTC.

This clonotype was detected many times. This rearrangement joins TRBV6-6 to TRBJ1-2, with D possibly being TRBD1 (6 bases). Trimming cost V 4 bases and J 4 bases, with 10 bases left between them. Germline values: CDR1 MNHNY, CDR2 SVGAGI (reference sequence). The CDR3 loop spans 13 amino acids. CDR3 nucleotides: TGTGCCAGCAGTTCCTCAGGGGTCTATGGCTACACCTTC. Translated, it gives CASSSSGVYGYTF.

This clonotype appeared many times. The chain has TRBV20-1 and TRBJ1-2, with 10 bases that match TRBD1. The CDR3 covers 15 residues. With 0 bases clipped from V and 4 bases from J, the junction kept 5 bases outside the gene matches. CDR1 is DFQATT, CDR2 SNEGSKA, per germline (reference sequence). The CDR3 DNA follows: TGCAGTGCTAGAGACGACAGGGGGCTCAGCTATGGCTACACCTTC. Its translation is CSARDDRGLSYGYTF.

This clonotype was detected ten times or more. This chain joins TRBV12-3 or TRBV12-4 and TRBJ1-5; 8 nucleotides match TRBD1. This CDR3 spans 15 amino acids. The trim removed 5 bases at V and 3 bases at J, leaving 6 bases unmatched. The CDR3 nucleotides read TGTGCCAGCAGTCCATGGACAGGGTCCAATCAGCCCCAGCATTTT. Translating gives CASSPWTGSNQPQHF.

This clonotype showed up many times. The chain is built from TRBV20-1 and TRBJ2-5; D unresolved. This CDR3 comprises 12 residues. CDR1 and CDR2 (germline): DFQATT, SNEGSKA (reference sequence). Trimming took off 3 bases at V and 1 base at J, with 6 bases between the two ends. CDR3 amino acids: CSASYFQETQYF. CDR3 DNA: TGCAGTGCTAGTTACTTCCAAGAGACCCAGTACTTC.

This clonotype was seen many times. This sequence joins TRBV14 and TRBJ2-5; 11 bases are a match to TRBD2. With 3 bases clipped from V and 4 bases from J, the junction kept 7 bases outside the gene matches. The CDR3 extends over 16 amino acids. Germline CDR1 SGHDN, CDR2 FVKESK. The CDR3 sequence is CASSQGLAVEGETQYF. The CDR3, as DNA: TGTGCCAGCAGCCAGGGACTAGCGGTGGAGGGAGAGACCCAGTACTTC.